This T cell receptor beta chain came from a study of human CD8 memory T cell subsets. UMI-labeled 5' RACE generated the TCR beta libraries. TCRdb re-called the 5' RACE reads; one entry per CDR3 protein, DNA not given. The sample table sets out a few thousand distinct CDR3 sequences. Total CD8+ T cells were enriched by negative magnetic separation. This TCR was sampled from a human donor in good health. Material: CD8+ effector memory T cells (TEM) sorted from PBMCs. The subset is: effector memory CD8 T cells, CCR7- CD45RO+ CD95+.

This CDR3 reads CASTIGTGSYEQYF. This chain uses TRBV12-3 or TRBV12-4 with TRBJ2-7; the TCRdb D gene call, TRBD1, has no DNA to confirm it. The CDR3 runs 14 residues.